The 32 T cell receptor beta chains given below trace back to one sample, sequenced in a study of blood T cell repertoires in COVID-19. Sequenced by immunoSEQ multiplex PCR; TCRdb stores in-frame clones only, minus some. The sample carries tens of thousands of clones, around 85% recorded once. The sample consisted of peripheral blood. These receptors all come from a human donor in a cohort sampled during active COVID-19.

V is TRBV5-1 and J is TRBJ2-2, with D possibly being TRBD1 (7 bases). The V gene's germline CDR1 is SGHRS and CDR2 YFSETQ. The CDR3 loop spans 17 amino acids. The germline V and J ends were trimmed by 4 bases and 2 bases, with 18 bases remaining between them. The CDR3 region is CASSKGWGDSNTGELFF. CDR3 in DNA: TGCGCCAGCAGCAAGGGGTGGGGGGACAGCAACACCGGGGAGCTGTTTTTT.

V gene TRBV7-3 combines with J gene TRBJ2-2; a possible D gene is TRBD2 (6 bases). This CDR3 is 13 amino acids long. CDR1 and CDR2 (germline): SGHTA, FQGTGA. Trimming stripped 3 bases from V and 6 bases from J, with 8 bases between. The CDR3 here is CASSFTSPGELFF. The CDR3 nucleotides read TGTGCCAGCAGCTTCACTAGCCCCGGGGAGCTGTTTTTT.

The J gene is TRBJ2-7, the V gene TRBV9; maybe TRBD1 (6 bases). The CDR3 has 14 amino acids. Trimming pared 3 bases from V and 0 bases from J, leaving 10 bases between. Germline lookup yields CDR1 SGDLS and CDR2 YYNGEE. The DNA of the CDR3 is TGTGCCAGCAGCGACAGGGAGCGCTCCTACGAGCAGTACTTC. Encoded protein: CASSDRERSYEQYF.

The chain employs TRBV2 and TRBJ2-1; 12 bases map to TRBD2. The CDR3 contains 17 residues. V lost 6 bases, J lost 4 bases, and 10 bases stayed unmatched. Per germline, CDR1 SNHLY and CDR2 FYNNEI. CDR3 protein: CASRYKWTSGTYNEQFF. For the CDR3, the DNA is TGTGCCAGCAGGTACAAGTGGACTAGCGGGACGTACAATGAGCAGTTCTTC.

The chain is built from TRBV4-1 and TRBJ2-7; TRBD2 agrees at 7 bases. Germline V CDR1 and CDR2: MGHRA, YSYEKL. The CDR3 totals 16 residues. The trim removed 3 bases at V and 3 bases at J, leaving 11 bases unmatched. The CDR3 region is CASSQRSGLDLYEQYF. DNA of the CDR3: TGCGCCAGCAGCCAGAGATCCGGACTAGATCTCTACGAGCAGTACTTC.

The CDR3 DNA reads TGTGCCAGCAGCCACGACAGGGGACCTCCTGAAGCTTTCTTT. It encodes CASSHDRGPPEAFF. The rearrangement uses TRBV21-1 and TRBJ1-1; no check of the table's D call, TRBD1, against the DNA was made. TRBV21-1 is a pseudogene locus. The CDR3 extends over 14 amino acids.

In its sample, this clone was seen a few times. J is TRBJ1-2 and V is TRBV6-2 or TRBV6-3, with D tentatively TRBD1 (6 bases). V was trimmed by 6 bases and J by 5 bases, leaving 10 bases between them. Germline lookup yields CDR1 MNHEY and CDR2 SVGEGT. The length of the CDR3 is 12 residues. CDR3 in DNA: TGTGCCAGCAGCGGACAGAAATATGGCTACACCTTC. Its translation is CASSGQKYGYTF.

J is TRBJ2-7 and V is TRBV30; 8 bases are shared with TRBD1. V was clipped by 0 bases and J by 3 bases; unmatched bases: 7. This CDR3 spans 15 amino acids. Germline V CDR1 and CDR2: GTSNPN, SVGIG (reference sequence). The CDR3 DNA reads as TGTGCCTGGAGTGTATCCCCAGGGGGCATCTACGAGCAGTACTTC. Translation gives CAWSVSPGGIYEQYF.

This chain connects TRBV5-1 to TRBJ1-5; TRBD1 is a possible D gene (6 bases). The CDR3 is made up of 16 amino acids. The V gene lost 5 bases and the J gene lost 3 bases, with 18 bases spanning the gap. Germline V gene sequence: CDR1 SGHRS, CDR2 YFSETQ. For the CDR3, the DNA is TGCGCCAGCAGTTCCACAGGGATAGGAAACAATCAGCCCCAGCATTTT. It codes for CASSSTGIGNNQPQHF.

V is TRBV7-6 and J is TRBJ2-1, with TRBD1 matching over 7 bases. The V and J ends lost 3 bases and 8 bases, in that order; junction bases with no gene match: 10. Germline CDR1 SGHVS, CDR2 FNYEAQ. The CDR3 consists of 15 residues. Written as DNA, the CDR3 is TGTGCCAGCAGCTTGGATACCCTTGGGACAGATGAGCAGTTCTTC. Protein: CASSLDTLGTDEQFF. The full variable domain, rest sourced from reference TRBV7-6 and TRBJ2-1, is GAGVSQSPRYKVTKRGQDVALRCDPISGHVSLYWYRQALGQGPEFLTYFNYEAQQDKSGLPNDRFSAERPEGSISTLTIQRTEQRDSAMYRCASSLDTLGTDEQFFGPGTRLTVL.

This chain connects TRBV5-1 to TRBJ2-3; TRBD2 matches 8 bases. Unmatched junction bases numbered 7, after V lost 1 base and J lost 3 bases. CDR1 and CDR2 (germline): SGHRS, YFSETQ. The CDR3 loop spans 16 amino acids. CDR3 DNA: TGCGCCAGCAGCTTGACTCGCGGGAGGAGTACAGATACGCAGTATTTT. It codes for CASSLTRGRSTDTQYF.

The chain combines TRBV7-2 with TRBJ2-5; weak D call: TRBD1 (6 bases). Germline CDR1 and CDR2: SGHTA and FQGNSA. Trimming removed 5 bases at V and 2 bases at J, with 15 bases between. The CDR3 totals 15 residues. The CDR3 DNA reads as TGTGCCAGCAGCCCCCGGAGAGGGGGTCAAGAGACCCAGTACTTC. Its protein is CASSPRRGGQETQYF.

Notes on this clone: Relative to the germline gene, one junction end is altered; a read error may explain this. V usage is TRBV11-2 and J usage is TRBJ2-2, with 7 bases matching TRBD1. The CDR3 loop spans 14 amino acids. Germline V CDR1 and CDR2: SGHAT, FQNNGV. CDR3 protein: CASSLLGQALHRIF. The CDR3 DNA reads TGTGCCAGCAGCTTACTCGGACAGGCCCTACATCGGATTTTT.

The CDR3 DNA reads TGTGCCAGCAGCCCAAGACAGGGAATTGGAAACACCATATATTTT. This translates into CASSPRQGIGNTIYF. The V and J genes are TRBV7-9 and TRBJ1-3; 7 bases agree with TRBD1. V shed 5 bases and J 3 bases; nucleotides not matched to a gene: 7. CDR1 is SEHNR, CDR2 FQNEAQ, per germline (reference sequence). This CDR3 comprises 15 residues.

Written as DNA, the CDR3 is TGTGCCAGCAGCCAGGCCCTCAGGGACAGGGGTGGCTACACCTTC. Translation: CASSQALRDRGGYTF. The rearrangement uses TRBV3-1 (or the pseudogene TRBV3-2) and TRBJ1-2; 10 bases are shared with TRBD1. The length of the CDR3 is 15 residues. The germline CDR1 and CDR2 sequences are LGHDT and YNNKEL (reference sequence). Trimming took 3 bases from V and 7 from J; bases not matched to a gene: 8.

A single count supports this clone. V usage is TRBV3-1 (or the pseudogene TRBV3-2) and J usage is TRBJ2-7; a weak D match, TRBD2 (6 bases). V was shortened by 3 bases and J by 6 bases, with 9 bases between the two germline ends. This CDR3 spans 12 amino acids. CDR1 and CDR2 (germline): LGHDT, YNNKEL (reference sequence). Here the CDR3 reads CASSHGSIEQYF. The DNA of the CDR3 is TGTGCCAGCAGCCACGGGAGTATCGAGCAGTACTTC.

The chain is built from TRBV3-1 (or the pseudogene TRBV3-2) and TRBJ1-4, with D possibly being TRBD1 (5 bases). CDR3 length: 15 residues. V was shortened by 4 bases and J by 8 bases, with 17 bases between the two germline ends. Germline V CDR1 and CDR2: LGHDT, YNNKEL (reference sequence). The CDR3 coding sequence is TGTGCCAGCAGCCCCCGTTGGGGGGAGACGGAAAAACTGTTTTTT. Its translation is CASSPRWGETEKLFF.

This clone was seen only once. This sequence joins TRBV2 and TRBJ1-2, with D maybe TRBD1 (5 bases). V shed 3 bases and J shed 4 bases, with 12 bases lying between them. The CDR3 totals 14 residues. Germline assignment: CDR1 SNHLY and CDR2 FYNNEI. CDR3 nucleotide sequence: TGTGCCAGCAGTGAGGGGCAGCCCAGCTATGGCTACACCTTC. It encodes CASSEGQPSYGYTF.

The chain recombines TRBV4-1 with TRBJ1-4; D uncertain. V lost 4 bases and J lost 8, with 17 bases in between. The CDR3 covers 15 residues. Germline-derived CDR1 and CDR2 are MGHRA and YSYEKL. The DNA of the CDR3 is TGCGCCAGCAGCCTAAGACACCCCCCAGAGGAAAAACTGTTTTTT. Translating it yields CASSLRHPPEEKLFF.

The chain uses TRBV19 and TRBJ2-1, with 7 bases fitting TRBD1. J gave up 2 bases and V 10 bases, and 11 bases lay outside the gene matches. Per the germline V gene, CDR1 is LNHDA and CDR2 is SQIVND (reference sequence). This CDR3 has 15 residues. The CDR3 here is CAIAPGTETYNEQFF. Here the CDR3 DNA reads TGTGCCATCGCACCCGGGACAGAGACCTACAATGAGCAGTTCTTC.

This clone is a singleton in its sample. The chain is built from TRBV18 and TRBJ2-7, with TRBD1 matching over 11 bases. There are 14 residues in the CDR3. Per germline, CDR1 KGHSH and CDR2 LQKENI. Unmatched junction bases numbered 2, after V lost 1 base and J lost 6 bases. CDR3 sequence: CASSPQGTGGEQYF. The CDR3 region has the DNA TGTGCCAGCTCACCACAGGGGACAGGGGGCGAGCAGTACTTC.

The chain is built from TRBV12-3 or TRBV12-4 and TRBJ2-1; 9 positions agree with TRBD1. The CDR3 length is 13 residues. V shed 6 bases, J shed 9 bases, and the junction held 6 bases outside the gene matches. CDR3 protein: CASSPTGGVEQFF. The CDR3 coding sequence is TGTGCCAGCAGCCCGACAGGGGGAGTTGAGCAGTTCTTC.

This clone has more than one count but fewer than ten. The V call is TRBV11-3, the J call TRBJ2-2; 8 bases agree with TRBD2. Germline CDR1 and CDR2: SGHNT and YENEEA. J gave up 6 bases and V 1 base, and 1 base lay outside the gene matches. The CDR3 sequence is 14 residues long. The CDR3 loop reads CASSLARGAGELFF. CDR3 coding DNA: TGTGCCAGCAGCTTAGCGCGGGGGGCCGGGGAGCTGTTTTTT. Full variable domain (rest looked up from reference TRBV11-3 and TRBJ2-2): EAGVVQSPRYKIIEKKQPVAFWCNPISGHNTLYWYLQNLGQGPELLIRYENEEAVDDSQLPKDRFSAERLKGVDSTLKIQPAELGDSAVYLCASSLARGAGELFFGEGSRLTVL.

The chain has TRBV7-8 and TRBJ1-4; 10 bases align to TRBD1. V trimming: 5 bases; J trimming: 2 bases; junction bases outside the gene matches: 8. From germline, CDR1 is SGHVS and CDR2 FQNEAQ. The CDR3 is 17 amino acids. The CDR3 DNA sequence: TGTGCCAGCAGCCATGCGGGGACAGGGGATACTAATGAAAAACTGTTTTTT. As protein: CASSHAGTGDTNEKLFF.

The rearrangement links TRBV11-1 to TRBJ1-4; 7 bases are a match to TRBD1. The trim removed 2 bases at V and 3 bases at J, leaving 3 bases unmatched. The germline CDR1 and CDR2 sequences are SGHAT and FQDESV (reference sequence). This CDR3 is built from 15 residues. The CDR3 DNA is TGTGCCAGCAGCTTATCGACAGGGCCTAATGAAAAACTGTTTTTT. This sequence encodes CASSLSTGPNEKLFF.

The rearrangement joins TRBV15 to TRBJ2-1, with D perhaps TRBD1 (5 bases). Germline CDR1 and CDR2: LNHNV and YYDKDF (reference sequence). Trimming shortened V by 4 bases and J by 10 bases, and 14 bases separated the two germline ends. This CDR3 region has 13 residues. CDR3 nucleotide sequence: TGTGCCACCAGCAACCCCCAGGGAAGAGAGCAGTTCTTC. It is translated as CATSNPQGREQFF.

This chain uses TRBV5-8 with TRBJ2-5; no reliable D call. Germline values: CDR1 SGHTS, CDR2 YDEGEE. This CDR3 has 13 amino acids. Trimming removed 4 bases from V and 1 base from J, with 8 bases in between. This CDR3 is CASSVQIQETQYF. The CDR3 DNA sequence: TGTGCCAGCAGCGTTCAGATCCAAGAGACCCAGTACTTC.

The chain uses TRBV5-6 and TRBJ1-4; D gene uncertain. The CDR3 length is 13 residues. V dropped 2 bases and J dropped 8 bases, with 10 bases sitting between them. Germline values: CDR1 SGHDT, CDR2 YYEEEE. CDR3 in amino acids: CASSLRNGEKLFF. The CDR3 DNA reads as TGTGCCAGCAGCTTACGAAATGGCGAAAAACTGTTTTTT.

This chain uses TRBV6-5 with TRBJ1-6, with D perhaps TRBD1 (5 bases). Trimming removed 7 bases at V and 4 bases at J, with 11 bases between. This CDR3 comprises 14 residues. The germline V gene encodes CDR1 MNHEY and CDR2 SVGAGI. CDR3: CASTRAGYNSPLHF. As DNA, the CDR3 is TGTGCCAGCACTCGGGCAGGGTATAATTCACCCCTCCACTTT.

V usage is TRBV30 and J usage is TRBJ2-2, with 7 positions matching TRBD1. Looked up from germline, CDR1 is GTSNPN and CDR2 is SVGIG (reference sequence). With 0 bases clipped from V and 5 bases from J, the junction kept 3 bases outside the gene matches. CDR3 length equals 14 residues. The CDR3 nucleotides are TGTGCCTGGAGTGTAAAGGGGGCGACCGGGGAGCTGTTTTTT. It yields the protein CAWSVKGATGELFF.

The chain employs TRBV20-1 and TRBJ1-1; a weak D match, TRBD1 (6 bases). V lost 3 bases, J lost 0 bases, and 14 bases lay in between. The germline gives CDR1 DFQATT, CDR2 SNEGSKA (reference sequence). The length of the CDR3 is 15 residues. The CDR3 DNA is TGCAGTGCTAGTCGTGCCGGGACACTGAACACTGAAGCTTTCTTT. It specifies CSASRAGTLNTEAFF.

The rearrangement links TRBV5-4 to TRBJ2-5; 8 nucleotides match TRBD1. Germline CDR1 reads SGHNT; CDR2 reads YYREEE (reference sequence). Unmatched junction bases numbered 3, after V lost 0 bases and J lost 5 bases. There are 14 residues in the CDR3. CDR3 in amino acids: CASSLVDRGETQYF. Written as DNA, the CDR3 is TGTGCCAGCAGCTTGGTCGACAGGGGTGAGACCCAGTACTTC.